The following is a T cell receptor (beta chain) sequence with its context. Repertoires were generated with immunoSEQ multiplex PCR, while TCRdb's copy carries only in-frame clones and drops some. The data contain tens of thousands of clones, about 85% of them seen just once; the ten biggest clones take up 0.65% to 0.8%. The junction had 4 bases not matched to a gene; V was cut back by 3 bases and J by 0 bases. The CDR3 has 16 residues. CDR1 SGDLS and CDR2 YYNGEE come from the germline V gene. The sample originates from a study of OX40 agonist ivuxolimab in advanced cancers. This TCR came from an adult with an advanced solid tumor such as melanoma, head and neck, liver or kidney cancer. Sequences were derived from CD4+ or CD8+ T cells sorted from blood, sampled in a trial of the OX40 agonist ivuxolimab. The chain recombines TRBV9 with TRBJ2-2; 8 nucleotides align to TRBD2. DNA for the CDR3: TGTGCCAGCAGCGCAATAGCGGGGACGAACACCGGGGAGCTGTTTTTT. It codes for CASSAIAGTNTGELFF.